This record looks at one T cell receptor beta chain sequence and its context. Its target antigen remains unknown. No base quality values were provided; no much bigger clone lies one nucleotide off. There are 14 amino acids in the CDR3, from cysteine to phenylalanine inclusive. The entry retains the CDR3 DNA only, 42 bases that are in frame from base 1. The trim is 3 bases for V and 0 bases for J, with a gap of 7 bases between the germline ends. Based on the germline V gene, the CDR1 and CDR2 sequences are SGDLS and YYNGEE. Collaborating institutions collected whole blood in K2EDTA tubes following their own protocols. For TCRbeta analysis, collaborator samples were shipped as frozen whole blood, as isolated PBMCs, or as DNA extracted from either sample type. The data belong to a study of blood T cell repertoires in COVID-19 (dated by TCRdb to 2020 to 2021). A note on the overall study: Samples from collaborators originated in the United States, Italy and Spain and spanned both the acute and convalescent phases of COVID-19. The material from the prospective study consisted of cDNA or gDNA derived from T cells, B-cell-depleted T cells, or PBMCs. The dataset comprised deeply sampled blood TCRbeta repertoires from subjects exposed to, actively infected with, or recovered from COVID-19. A freely available public database, intended as a resource for researchers studying the immune response to SARS-CoV-2, is where the repertoires were released. Samples came from the ongoing ImmuneRACE study (first 160 participants) plus 1,254 subjects from 6 global collaborators. The sample metadata nearly always contained a de-identified subject ID, COVID-19 status, age in years and sex. Where HLA class I and class II types were available, the types were taken from metadata supplied by the sample provider, not from assay-based typing. The study at large found these results: Clinical and demographic metadata were provided uncurated, with the amount varying by source and participant.

TCRbeta CDR3 regions were amplified from genomic DNA using the immunoSEQ Assay, a bias-controlled multiplex PCR. The paper's processing steps were these. Nucleated cell counts per sample were estimated from amplification of reference gene primers within the assay. Sequence reads were collapsed and filtered to measure the absolute abundance of every unique TCRbeta CDR3 rearrangement. For each sample, productive Simpson clonality was calculated as the square root of Simpson's diversity index across productive rearrangements. Entries here come from immuneACCESS through TCRdb and include only in-frame sequences with V and J called. Some clones fail to appear in such tables; in the studies checked, an unresolved V gene covers under half of the shortfall, and the cause of the remainder is unknown. V, J and clone size derive from that table, while D and trimming were established from the DNA sequence. Across this sample there are tens of thousands of clones, with 86% seen only once. The top ten clonotypes cover 20% to 25% of the sample.

This TCR derives from a woman aged 80 or older with acute or convalescent COVID-19. Recombination joined TRBV9 with TRBJ1-5, with the D gene call left open. What was sequenced was peripheral blood. The CDR3 here reads CASSAERSNQPQHF. The bases are TGTGCCAGCAGCGCCGAGCGTAGCAATCAGCCCCAGCATTTT.